This TCR beta chain is drawn from a study of OX40 agonist ivuxolimab in advanced cancers. Study summary: Patients achieving partial responses numbered three: one hepatocellular carcinoma case and two cutaneous melanoma cases.

Between the trimmed V and J ends, which lost 3 bases and 4 bases, there was a span of 21 bases. The CDR3 runs 17 residues. CDR1 and CDR2 from the germline V gene are KGHSH and LQKENI. The protocol was immunoSEQ multiplex PCR, while the TCRdb copy is restricted to in-frame clones and leaves out a portion. The sample shows under 85,000 clones, around 90% of them seen only once. Details on this clone: Antigen: not known.

Study-wide results and caveats: Clonal expansion was seen in CD4+ and CD8+ blood T cells by week 6 at 0.1 to 3.0 mg/kg. CD4+ T cells averaged fewer expanded clones than CD8+ T cells.

The chain employs TRBV18 and TRBJ1-1, with D possibly TRBD1 on 6 matching bases. The material was CD4+ or CD8+ T cells sorted from blood, obtained in a trial of the OX40 agonist ivuxolimab. This clonotype originated in an adult with an advanced solid tumor such as melanoma, head and neck, liver or kidney cancer. The CDR3 nucleotides read TGTGCCAGCTCACCCCTAGCCCCGGGGGGCGTAGGCACTGAAGCTTTCTTT. Translating gives CASSPLAPGGVGTEAFF.